This TCR beta chain was identified in a study of blood T cell repertoires in COVID-19. Germline CDR1 and CDR2: SGHVS and FNYEAQ. The CDR3 extends over 11 amino acids. Deletions cut 5 bases from V and 5 bases from J, with 7 bases between. The data were produced by immunoSEQ multiplex PCR, yet TCRdb's version contains in-frame clones alone and is incomplete. The repertoire holds 200,000 to 250,000 clones, with about 83% as singletons. What was sequenced was peripheral blood. This rearrangement joins TRBV7-6 to TRBJ2-7; D call uncertain. The TCR sequence derives from a woman between 25 and 40 years old with COVID-19, enrolled during active disease. The CDR3 region is CASSQQDEQYF. CDR3 nucleotide sequence: TGTGCCAGCAGCCAACAAGACGAGCAGTACTTC.